This TCR beta chain was captured by sequencing in a study of CD8+ T cells in alopecia areata. Isolated RNA was reverse transcribed into cDNA used as the sequencing template. Sequenced by immunoSEQ multiplex PCR; TCRdb stores in-frame clones only, minus some. The data hold approximately 300,000 clones, with about 62% observed a single time. This clone was found a few times. Treatment described: oral pan-JAK inhibitor, 5-10 mg twice daily. The CDR3 is 13 residues long. V was clipped by 3 bases and J by 6 bases, with 12 bases between them. In germline, CDR1 is SGHVS, CDR2 FNYEAQ. The TCR originated in a human donor with alopecia areata. The chain links TRBV7-6 to TRBJ2-7, with D possibly TRBD1 on 6 matching bases. The sample here was CD4+ T cells sorted from blood, taken at week 24, from a patient treated with tofacitinib. In DNA form, the CDR3 reads TGTGCCAGCAGCTTCAACAGGGATCTCGAGCAGTACTTC. Its translation is CASSFNRDLEQYF.